Listed below are T cell receptor beta chains from one sample, sequenced in a study of blood T cell repertoires in COVID-19. Clones were sequenced by immunoSEQ multiplex PCR, and TCRdb holds only the in-frame ones, with some missing. The top ten hold approximately 21% of the sample, which has 150,000 to 200,000 clones, approximately 84% seen once. Sequenced input: peripheral blood. These receptors originate from a woman aged 80 or over with acute or convalescent COVID-19. CDR3s include the opening cysteine and the closing phenylalanine or tryptophan. Each record gives: V gene, CDR3 protein.

>TRBV4-1
CASSLDRTYNEQFF
>TRBV4-1
CASSQKQDGTEAFF
>TRBV6-5
CASSKTSGNYEQYF
>TRBV28
CASSLDSDISGNTIYF
>TRBV19
CASSPIGGQETQYF
>TRBV30
CAWSLGEGNEQFF
>TRBV5-1
CASSSQGTKTEAFF
>TRBV3-1/TRBV3-2
CASTGRAGAVANEQFF
>TRBV3-1/TRBV3-2
CASSQDGGRTYEQYF
>TRBV7-2
CASSLGGRGGGASYNEQFF
>TRBV28
CASSVSRPWSEKLFF
>TRBV19
CASSISGTNNQPQHF
>TRBV14
CASSTGAGGFADTQYF
>TRBV18
CASSPGGPATNEKLFF
>TRBV6-5
CATKAVFPGNTIYF
>TRBV11-2
CASSLGTWYEQYF
>TRBV27
CASSRGTSGSTEQFF
>TRBV9
CASNQGSNYGYTF
>TRBV30
CAWRTGSNTEAFF
>TRBV5-8
CASSLAIRGTGELFF